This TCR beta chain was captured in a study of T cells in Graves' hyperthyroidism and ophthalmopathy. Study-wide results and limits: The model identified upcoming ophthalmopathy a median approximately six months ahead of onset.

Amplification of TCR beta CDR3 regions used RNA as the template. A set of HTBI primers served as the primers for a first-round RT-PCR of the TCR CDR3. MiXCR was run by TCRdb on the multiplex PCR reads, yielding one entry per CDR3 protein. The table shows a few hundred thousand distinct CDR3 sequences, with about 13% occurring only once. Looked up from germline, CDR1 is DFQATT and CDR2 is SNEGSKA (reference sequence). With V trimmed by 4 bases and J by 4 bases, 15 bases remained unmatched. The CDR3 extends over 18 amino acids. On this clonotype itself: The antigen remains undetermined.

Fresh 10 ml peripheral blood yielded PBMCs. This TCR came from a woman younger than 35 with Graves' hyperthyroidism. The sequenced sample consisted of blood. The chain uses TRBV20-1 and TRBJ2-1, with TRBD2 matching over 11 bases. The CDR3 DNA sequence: TGCAGTGCTATCGGACTAGCGGGCCTTACTTCAAGTTACAATGAGCAGTTCTTC. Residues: CSAIGLAGLTSSYNEQFF.